This T cell receptor (beta chain) is drawn from a study of blood T cells in healthy people across ages. Each sample used at least 7 million PBMCs. With a J-beta primer mix and a sample-barcoded 5' primer, a second PCR ran about 7 to 12 cycles. Each CDR3 protein is one row after TCRdb ran MiXCR on the 5' RACE reads. The sample consists of fewer than 650,000 distinct CDR3 sequences, roughly a quarter of them appearing once. These sequences were also reported in another study, on T cells of mothers and their children. That study adds: Donors comprised a few healthy Caucasian mothers plus their six children. cDNA was made from all extracted RNA, around 1.5 ug per 15 ul. It was observed that no persistent microchimeric T cell clones could be detected.

The source of this sequence is a boy aged 2 to 10 in good health. The sample consisted of blood.

CDR3 sequence: CASSLKGFILTGVNEQFF. For the CDR3, the DNA is TGTGCCAGCAGCTTAAAAGGGTTCATACTAACAGGGGTCAATGAGCAGTTCTTC. The chain employs TRBV7-3 and TRBJ2-5; 7 nucleotides align to TRBD1. The tail of the sequence fits TRBJ2-1 better, so the J call may be wrong. The germline V gene has CDR1 SGHTA and CDR2 FQGTGA. The CDR3 has 18 amino acids.